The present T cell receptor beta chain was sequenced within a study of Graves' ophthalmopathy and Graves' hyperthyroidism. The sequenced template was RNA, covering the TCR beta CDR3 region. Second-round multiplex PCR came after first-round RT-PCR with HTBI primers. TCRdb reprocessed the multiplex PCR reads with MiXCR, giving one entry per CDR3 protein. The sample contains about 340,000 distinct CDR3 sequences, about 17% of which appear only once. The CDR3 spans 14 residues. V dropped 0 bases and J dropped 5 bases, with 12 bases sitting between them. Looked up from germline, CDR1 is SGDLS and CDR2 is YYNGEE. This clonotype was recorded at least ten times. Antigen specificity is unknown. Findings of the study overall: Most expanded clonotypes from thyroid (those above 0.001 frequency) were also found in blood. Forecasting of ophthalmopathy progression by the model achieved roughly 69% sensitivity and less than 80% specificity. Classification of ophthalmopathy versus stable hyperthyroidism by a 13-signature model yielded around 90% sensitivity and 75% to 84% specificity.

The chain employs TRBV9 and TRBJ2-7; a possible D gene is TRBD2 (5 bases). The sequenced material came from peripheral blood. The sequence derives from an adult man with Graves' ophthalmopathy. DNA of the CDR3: TGTGCCAGCAGCGTAGGAGGGTTAGACCACGAGCAGTACTTC. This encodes CASSVGGLDHEQYF.